The 19 T cell receptor beta chains below all came from one sample that was sequenced in a study of blood T cell repertoires in COVID-19. Using immunoSEQ multiplex PCR, the repertoire was profiled, and TCRdb retains in-frame clones only, with some absent. This table has 400,000 or so clones, more than 85% appearing once. The sequencing input was peripheral blood. These TCRs come from a human donor in a cohort sampled during active COVID-19.

This clone has more than one count but fewer than ten. The rearrangement links TRBV24-1 to TRBJ1-5; a possible D gene is TRBD1 (6 bases). V lost 3 bases to trimming and J lost 5 bases, with 13 bases between them. The CDR3 consists of 15 residues. Germline V lookup: CDR1 KGHDR, CDR2 SFDVKD. CDR3 coding DNA: TGTGCCACCAGTGATCACAGGGTAGGGGATCAGCCCCAGCATTTT. Protein product: CATSDHRVGDQPQHF.

The chain employs TRBV5-1 and TRBJ2-5; tentative D call: TRBD2 (5 bases). Trimming stripped 6 bases from V and 2 bases from J, with 17 bases between. The CDR3 loop spans 15 amino acids. Germline CDR1 SGHRS, CDR2 YFSETQ. The DNA of the CDR3 is TGCGCCAGCACCCTTCCCGGCCGGGGACAAGAGACCCAGTACTTC. Translation: CASTLPGRGQETQYF.

CDR3 amino acids: CAWSLRTEQYF. For the CDR3, the DNA is TGTGCCTGGAGCCTGAGGACAGAGCAGTACTTC. V usage is TRBV30 and J usage is TRBJ2-7, with D perhaps TRBD1 (5 bases). Trimming left V 3 bases short and J 7 bases short, with 10 bases between. Germline V gene lookup returns CDR1 GTSNPN and CDR2 SVGIG (reference sequence). This CDR3 comprises 11 residues.

The CDR3 reads CASSRYSGTGENIQYF. DNA for the CDR3: TGCGCCAGCAGCCGCTACTCCGGGACAGGGGAAAACATTCAGTACTTC. The chain recombines TRBV4-1 with TRBJ2-4; TRBD1 agrees at 10 bases. The CDR3 runs to 16 residues. Germline assignment: CDR1 MGHRA and CDR2 YSYEKL. Trimming cost V 4 bases and J 5 bases; bases outside gene matches: 8.

The count of this clone is one. V and J are TRBV6-5 and TRBJ2-7; 7 nucleotides line up with TRBD1. Losses at the gene ends were 4 bases for V and 1 base for J; bases not matched to a gene: 7. This CDR3 is built from 15 residues. Germline V lookup: CDR1 MNHEY, CDR2 SVGAGI. CDR3 amino acids: CASSSSGTVSYEQYF. In DNA form, the CDR3 reads TGTGCCAGCAGTTCTTCCGGGACAGTGTCCTACGAGCAGTACTTC.

The J gene is TRBJ1-2, the V gene TRBV2, with TRBD1 identical over 7 bases. In germline, CDR1 is SNHLY, CDR2 FYNNEI. The CDR3 runs to 13 residues. With V trimmed by 7 bases and J by 5 bases, 7 bases remained unmatched. DNA for the CDR3: TGTGCCAGCATCTTCGACAGGGATTATGGCTACACCTTC. This encodes CASIFDRDYGYTF.

V and J are TRBV19 and TRBJ1-5; the D gene is possibly TRBD1 (6 bases). Germline V gene data show CDR1 as LNHDA and CDR2 as SQIVND (reference sequence). This CDR3 is built from 14 residues. V was clipped by 4 bases and J by 7 bases, with 14 bases between them. For the CDR3, the DNA is TGTGCCAGTAGTACCGGACAGTGGGGACAGCCCCAGCATTTT. Its translation: CASSTGQWGQPQHF.

This clone was picked up one time. The chain's CDR3 is CSVEGQGTTPVNYGYTF. DNA of the CDR3: TGCAGCGTTGAGGGGCAGGGAACTACCCCGGTCAACTATGGCTACACCTTC. The V gene is TRBV29-1, the J gene TRBJ1-2; possible D gene TRBD1, 5 bases. The CDR3 sequence is 17 residues long. V shed 3 bases and J shed 2 bases, with 22 bases lying between them. Per the germline V gene, CDR1 is SQVTM and CDR2 is ANQGSEA.

The chain is built from TRBV5-5 and TRBJ2-7; 8 bases are a match to TRBD1. Germline V gives CDR1 SGHKS, CDR2 YYEKEE (reference sequence). This CDR3 contains 14 residues. Trimming at V came to 2 bases and at J to 3 bases, leaving 4 bases not matched to a gene. The CDR3 spells CASSLYDRGYEQYF. In DNA, the CDR3 is TGTGCCAGCAGCTTATACGACAGGGGCTACGAGCAGTACTTC.

The chain carries TRBV30 and TRBJ1-5, with D tentatively TRBD1 (5 bases). Germline loops: CDR1 GTSNPN, CDR2 SVGIG (reference sequence). CDR3 length: 15 residues. The V gene lost 2 bases and the J gene lost 10 bases, with 21 bases spanning the gap. In DNA, the CDR3 is TGTGCCTGGAGTCCCGGAGGGACCATCACCGGTCCCCAGCATTTT. Its protein product is CAWSPGGTITGPQHF.

This chain uses TRBV30 with TRBJ2-5; a weak D match, TRBD1 (5 bases). The ends were cut back, 3 bases at V and 5 bases at J, with 13 bases in the middle. This CDR3 is built from 13 residues. In germline, CDR1 is GTSNPN, CDR2 SVGIG (reference sequence). The CDR3 DNA is TGTGCCTGGAGCCCGTTGGGGCCGGAGACCCAGTACTTC. Translation: CAWSPLGPETQYF.

This chain links TRBV28 with TRBJ2-7; 9 bases agree with TRBD2. The CDR3 loop spans 14 amino acids. CDR1 is MDHEN, CDR2 SYDVKM, per germline. J gave up 7 bases and V 6 bases, and 10 bases lay outside the gene matches. DNA for the CDR3: TGTGCCAGCAGAGGTGGGACTAGCCTTCCAGAGCAGTACTTC. It encodes CASRGGTSLPEQYF.

This clone was found once. The gene calls are TRBV11-2 and TRBJ1-4; D perhaps matches TRBD1 (5 bases). The V gene lost 6 bases and the J gene lost 5 bases, with 10 bases spanning the gap. The CDR3 is 13 amino acids. In germline, CDR1 is SGHAT, CDR2 FQNNGV. CDR3 sequence (DNA): TGTGCCAGCAGTGACAGTCCGAATGAAAAACTGTTTTTT. Its protein product is CASSDSPNEKLFF.

The rearrangement links TRBV30 to TRBJ2-1, with 12 bases fitting TRBD2. J gave up 6 bases and V 0 bases, and 6 bases lay outside the gene matches. This CDR3 spans 16 amino acids. Germline values: CDR1 GTSNPN, CDR2 SVGIG (reference sequence). This CDR3 is CAWSVPTSGSLNEQFF. CDR3 in DNA: TGTGCCTGGAGTGTACCGACTAGCGGGAGTCTCAATGAGCAGTTCTTC.

The chain is built from TRBV29-1 and TRBJ2-1; no clear D. Trimming stripped 7 bases from V and 8 bases from J, with 18 bases between. Germline assignment: CDR1 SQVTM and CDR2 ANQGSEA. The CDR3 is made up of 13 amino acids. CDR3 residues: CSAAESFSHEQFF. The CDR3, as DNA: TGCAGCGCCGCTGAATCTTTTAGCCATGAGCAGTTCTTC.

V gene TRBV19 combines with J gene TRBJ1-5; TRBD1 agrees at 9 bases. This CDR3 contains 15 residues. V lost 4 bases and J lost 3; bases outside the gene matches: 4. CDR1 and CDR2 (germline): LNHDA, SQIVND (reference sequence). The CDR3 sequence: CASSTRQGDNQPQHF. The CDR3 DNA reads as TGTGCCAGTAGTACGAGACAGGGGGACAATCAGCCCCAGCATTTT.

The chain joins TRBV6-1 to TRBJ1-1; D might be TRBD1 (6 bases). The CDR3 extends over 17 amino acids. Germline lookup yields CDR1 MNHNS and CDR2 SASEGT. V lost 4 bases, J lost 4 bases, and 22 bases lay in between. The CDR3 DNA sequence: TGTGCCAGCAGTGTGAGGACAGAACTCCCAAGGGGCACTGAAGCTTTCTTT. Its protein is CASSVRTELPRGTEAFF.

For the CDR3, the DNA is TGTGCCAGCAGCCCGACTAGCGAGGTAAACATTCAGTACTTC. Its protein product is CASSPTSEVNIQYF. The chain recombines TRBV4-2 with TRBJ2-4, with 8 positions matching TRBD2. CDR1 is LGHNA and CDR2 is YNFKEQ in the germline V gene. The ends lost 4 bases at V and 6 bases at J; junction bases unmatched: 5. This CDR3 is 14 amino acids long.

V and J are TRBV2 and TRBJ1-5; TRBD1 matches 10 bases. Germline assignment: CDR1 SNHLY and CDR2 FYNNEI. The CDR3 is made up of 18 amino acids. Trimming removed 6 bases from V and 0 bases from J; junction bases left unmatched: 11. CDR3 residues: CASSKGQGRPYSNQPQHF. The CDR3 DNA reads as TGTGCCAGCAGCAAGGGACAGGGGCGTCCTTATAGCAATCAGCCCCAGCATTTT.